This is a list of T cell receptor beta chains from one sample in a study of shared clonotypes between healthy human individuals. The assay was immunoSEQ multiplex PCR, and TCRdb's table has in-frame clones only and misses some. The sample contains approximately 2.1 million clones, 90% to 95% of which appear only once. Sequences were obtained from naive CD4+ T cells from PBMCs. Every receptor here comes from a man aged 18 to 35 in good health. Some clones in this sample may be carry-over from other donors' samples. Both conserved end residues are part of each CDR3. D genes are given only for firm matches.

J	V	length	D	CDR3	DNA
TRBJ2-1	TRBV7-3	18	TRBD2	CASSLRSDSSGRLNEQFF	TGTGCCAGCAGCTTAAGAAGTGATAGTAGCGGGAGGTTAAATGAGCAGTTCTTC
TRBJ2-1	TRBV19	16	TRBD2	CASSTLAGDTYNEQFF	TGTGCCAGTAGTACTCTAGCGGGAGATACTTACAATGAGCAGTTCTTC
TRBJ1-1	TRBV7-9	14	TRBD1	CASSSDRANTEAFF	TGTGCCAGCAGTTCGGACAGGGCGAACACTGAAGCTTTCTTT
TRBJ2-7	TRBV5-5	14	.	CASSLVRDRAEQYF	TGTGCCAGCAGCTTGGTGAGGGATAGGGCCGAGCAGTACTTC
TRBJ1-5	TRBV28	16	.	CASSLRGWMGNQPQHF	TGTGCCAGCAGTTTAAGGGGTTGGATGGGCAATCAGCCCCAGCATTTT
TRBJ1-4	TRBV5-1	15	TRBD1	CASSLATGANEKLFF	TGCGCCAGCAGCCTTGCGACAGGGGCTAATGAAAAACTGTTTTTT
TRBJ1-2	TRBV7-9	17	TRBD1	CASSLADRGNFGYGYTF	TGTGCCAGCAGCTTAGCAGACAGGGGGAACTTCGGCTATGGCTACACCTTC
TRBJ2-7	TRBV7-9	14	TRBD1	CASSGGTGRWEQYF	TGTGCCAGCAGCGGGGGGACAGGGAGATGGGAGCAGTACTTC
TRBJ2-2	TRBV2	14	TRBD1	CASGGQGNTGELFF	TGTGCCAGCGGGGGACAGGGGAACACCGGGGAGCTGTTTTTT
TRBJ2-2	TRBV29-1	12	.	CSAGGSTGELFF	TGCAGCGCCGGAGGGAGCACCGGGGAGCTGTTTTTT
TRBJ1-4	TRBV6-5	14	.	CASRDRATNEKLFF	TGTGCCAGCAGAGATCGCGCAACTAATGAAAAACTGTTTTTT
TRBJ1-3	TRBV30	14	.	CAWRFGGRGNTIYF	TGTGCCTGGAGATTTGGGGGCCGGGGAAACACCATATATTTT
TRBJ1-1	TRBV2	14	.	CASSVQRLNTEAFF	TGTGCCAGCAGTGTTCAGCGCTTGAACACTGAAGCTTTCTTT
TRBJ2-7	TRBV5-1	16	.	CASSLGDGDGTYEQYF	TGCGCCAGCAGCTTGGGGGACGGCGACGGAACCTACGAGCAGTACTTC
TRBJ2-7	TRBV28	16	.	CATSSGSGIGVYEQYF	TGTGCCACCTCCTCGGGTTCGGGCATAGGTGTCTACGAGCAGTACTTC
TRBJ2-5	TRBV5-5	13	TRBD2	CASTREDQETQYF	TGTGCCAGCACGCGGGAGGACCAAGAGACCCAGTACTTC
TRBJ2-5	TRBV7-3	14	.	CASSLKATEETQYF	TGTGCCAGCAGCTTAAAGGCTACCGAGGAGACCCAGTACTTC
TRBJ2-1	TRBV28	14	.	CASRRGEGFNEQFF	TGTGCCAGCAGGAGGGGGGAGGGGTTCAATGAGCAGTTCTTC